This entry features one T cell receptor (beta chain) sequence. Antigen specificity is unknown. Unstimulated naive, memory, effector memory and TEMRA subsets from a few donor pairs have been sequenced, the authors report. Trimming removed 4 bases at V and 5 bases at J, with 18 bases between. The CDR3 is 15 amino acids. Germline V lookup: CDR1 SGHDT, CDR2 YYEEEE. This specimen belongs to a study of siplizumab effects on memory and regulatory T cells. Study conclusions and caveats: Naive T cells looked more diverse than memory cells and looked like major alloresponse contributors.

Profiling relied on immunoSEQ multiplex PCR, and the TCRdb table lists in-frame clones only, not all of them. The data show about 40,000 clones, with 80% to 90% seen just once and 0.25% held by the top ten. The chain has TRBV5-6 and TRBJ1-1; D is possibly TRBD1 (6 bases). The clonotype was recovered from a human donor in good health. The specimen sequenced was naive CD4+ T cells sorted from blood. The CDR3 region has the DNA TGTGCCAGCAGCACGCCCCCGGGGGCAAAGACTGAAGCTTTCTTT. It is translated as CASSTPPGAKTEAFF.